The following is a TCR beta chain sequence with its context. This clonotype was counted a few times. The specificity of this receptor is unknown. No much larger clonotype is one base removed from it; base qualities were not supplied. Interpreted using the paper, the time point label stands for: patch test 3, about 24 weeks after DPC sensitization. The treatment or condition tag for this specimen amounts to: therapeutic diphenylcyclopropenone sensitization with weekly scalp DPC. Unfractionated whole blood was collected in Tempus Blood RNA tubes, and total RNA was extracted from that blood. Blood at each patch-test visit was drawn before the patch test was applied. To be eligible, patients had to be aged 18 to 70, diagnosed with alopecia and judged suitable for DPC therapy, while pregnant patients were excluded. Receptor libraries were prepared by RACE. Reads for this sample came from a NextSeq 500. Library preparation attached unique molecular identifiers to individual cDNA molecules for quantitative, reproducible TCR counting. Concerning the study's data processing: The median number of TCRs per sample was 95,638, ranging from roughly 20,000 to 700,000. The Decombinator software suite was used to annotate the V, J and CDR3 of the TCR reads. For the PS versus PT1 abundance plots, all samples were subsampled to the same number of TCRs (28,000). TCRs were defined as expanded if absent before sensitization and observed at least eight times at the 2-week time point. TCRdb reworked the public reads: Q25 trimming with fastp, MiXCR clone assembly, productive beta chains retained. CDR3 protein sequences are deduplicated, and each keeps its most common genes and DNA. Here the V and J calls rest on TCRdb's processing, not on the authors' analysis. This sample comprises just under 40,000 distinct CDR3 sequences, 10% to 15% of them detected only once. The ten largest account for roughly 2% of the sample.

This record belongs to a study of human T cells and chemical hapten exposure (dated by TCRdb to 2020 to 2023). Looking at the study overall: For sensitization, 2% DPC in acetone was applied to a roughly 2 cm by roughly 2 cm area of upper inner arm skin. For every blood RNA sample, sequencing covered both the TCR alpha and TCR beta chains. Libraries were combined into a pool for sequencing, and differences in TCR yield between samples came mainly from small differences in library volumes within the pool. Patch tests used Finn chambers with 0.01% DPC on the upper back, scored after 6 days by International Contact Dermatitis Research Group standards. Blood samples were taken from patients before sensitization (week 0) and then at 2, 6 and about 24 weeks after DPC sensitization. Alopecia areata with under or over 50% scalp involvement, alopecia totalis and alopecia universalis were represented in the patient cohort, which was mostly female. Under 30 alopecia patients gave blood for TCR sequencing at one to four time points (pre-sensitization, 2, 6 and 24 weeks). In alopecia patients, the study followed how the peripheral blood TCR repertoire changed in vivo over primary and secondary sensitization to diphenylcyclopropenone (DPC), a hapten. Throughout the study period of about 22 weeks, patients also received therapeutic DPC doses to the scalp every week.

Study-level results and caveats: After repeated subsampling, changes were observed in the strength of the expansion versus patch-test correlation and in the threshold at which the correlation became significant. No change with DPC sensitization was found in the number of TCRs above 1 in 1000 frequency, and no evidence of global repertoire structure alterations was found. Patch test score was positively correlated with the number of PT1 expanded TCRs, with significance at thresholds 8, 16 and 32 but not at 4. Expanded TCRs formed significantly more large CDR3 similarity clusters than pre-sensitization or healthy control sets, consistent with antigen-driven responses. Alopecia, a presumed autoimmune disease, was present in all patients, so the immune response of the patients might differ from that of healthy individuals.

The V end gives up 2 bases and the J end 15 bases, leaving 10 bases in the junction not matched to a gene. Counted from cysteine to phenylalanine, this CDR3 has 14 amino acids. Of all the DNA, just the CDR3 is kept, 42 bases in frame from base 1. The germline V gene specifies SGHDN as CDR1 and FVKESK as CDR2. The rearranged segments are TRBV14 and TRBJ2-2, and 9 bases in between align with TRBD1. The material was whole blood, obtained in connection with sensitization to the hapten diphenylcyclopropenone (DPC). The clonotype originates from a middle-aged woman with alopecia areata. Some clones in this sample may be carry-over from other donors' samples. The nucleotide sequence reads as follows: TGTGCCAGCAGCCAAATCCTAACAGGGGGCTTCTTGTTTTTT. This is translated as CASSQILTGGFLFF.